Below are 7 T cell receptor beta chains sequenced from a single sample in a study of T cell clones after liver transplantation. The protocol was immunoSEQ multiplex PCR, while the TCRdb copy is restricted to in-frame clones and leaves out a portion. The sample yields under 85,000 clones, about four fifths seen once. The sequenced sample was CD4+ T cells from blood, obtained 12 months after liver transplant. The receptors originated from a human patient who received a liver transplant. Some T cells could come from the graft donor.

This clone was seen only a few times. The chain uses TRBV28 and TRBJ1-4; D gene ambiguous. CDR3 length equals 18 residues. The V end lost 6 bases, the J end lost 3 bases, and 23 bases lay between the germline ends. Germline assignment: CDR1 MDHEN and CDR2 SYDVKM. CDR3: CASRLAVSRRWSNEKLFF. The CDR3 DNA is TGTGCCAGCAGGTTGGCGGTTAGTAGGAGGTGGTCTAATGAAAAACTGTTTTTT. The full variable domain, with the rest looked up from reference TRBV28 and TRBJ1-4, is DVKVTQSSRYLVKRTGEKVFLECVQDMDHENMFWYRQDPGLGLRLIYFSYDVKMKEKGDIPEGYSVSREKKERFSLILESASTNQTSMYLCASRLAVSRRWSNEKLFFGSGTQLSVL.

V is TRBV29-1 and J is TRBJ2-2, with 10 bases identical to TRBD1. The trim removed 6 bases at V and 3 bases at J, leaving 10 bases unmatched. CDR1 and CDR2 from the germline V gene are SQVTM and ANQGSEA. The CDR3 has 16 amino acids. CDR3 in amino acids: CSVRPDRGRDTGELFF. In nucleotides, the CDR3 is TGCAGCGTAAGACCCGACAGGGGGCGAGACACCGGGGAGCTGTTTTTT.

CDR3 DNA: TGTGCCAGCTCACCACCGGTGGGGGAGTCAGAAGATGAGCAGTTCTTC. It is translated as CASSPPVGESEDEQFF. This chain links TRBV18 with TRBJ2-1; D may be TRBD1 or TRBD2 (5 bases each). Trimming shortened V by 0 bases and J by 8 bases, and 17 bases separated the two germline ends. Germline CDR1 reads KGHSH; CDR2 reads LQKENI. CDR3 size: 16 residues.

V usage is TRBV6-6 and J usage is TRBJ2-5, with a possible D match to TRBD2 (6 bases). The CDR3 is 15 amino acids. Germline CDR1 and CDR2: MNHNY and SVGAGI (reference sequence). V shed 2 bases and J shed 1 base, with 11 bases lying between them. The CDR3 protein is CASSYGGGRQETQYF. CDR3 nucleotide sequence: TGTGCCAGCAGTTACGGGGGAGGCCGCCAAGAGACCCAGTACTTC.

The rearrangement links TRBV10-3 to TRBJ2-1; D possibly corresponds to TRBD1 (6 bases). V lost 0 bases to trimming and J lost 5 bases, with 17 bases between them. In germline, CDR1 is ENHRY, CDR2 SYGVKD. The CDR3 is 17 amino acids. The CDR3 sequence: CAISESPDRQLDNEQFF. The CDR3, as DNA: TGTGCCATCAGTGAGTCCCCGGACAGACAACTCGACAATGAGCAGTTCTTC.

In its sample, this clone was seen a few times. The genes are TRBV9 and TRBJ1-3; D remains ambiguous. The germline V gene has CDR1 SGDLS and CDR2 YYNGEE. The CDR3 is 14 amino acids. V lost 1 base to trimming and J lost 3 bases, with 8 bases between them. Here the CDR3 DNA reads TGTGCCAGCAGCGTATTGGCCGGTGGAAACACCATATATTTT. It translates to CASSVLAGGNTIYF.

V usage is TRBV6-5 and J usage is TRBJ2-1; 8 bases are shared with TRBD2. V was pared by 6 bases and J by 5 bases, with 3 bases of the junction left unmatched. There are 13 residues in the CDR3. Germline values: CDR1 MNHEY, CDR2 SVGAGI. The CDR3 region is CASSRGRHNEQFF. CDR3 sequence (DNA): TGTGCCAGCAGCCGCGGGAGGCACAATGAGCAGTTCTTC.